The 12 T cell receptor beta chains given below trace back to one sample, sequenced in a study of human T cells and chemical hapten exposure. Time point meaning: pre-sensitization, week 0. Indicated treatment: therapeutic diphenylcyclopropenone sensitization with weekly scalp DPC. TCRdb independently ran MiXCR on the RACE reads; one entry per CDR3 protein. The sample includes approximately 60,000 distinct CDR3 sequences, approximately 10% of them seen just once. The sequencing here drew on whole blood, taken in connection with sensitization to the hapten diphenylcyclopropenone (DPC). All receptors derive from a man aged 40-50 years with alopecia areata. Some clones in this sample may be carry-over from other donors' samples.

In its sample, this clonotype was seen many times. The V and J genes are TRBV11-1 and TRBJ2-6; possible D gene TRBD2, 5 bases. The CDR3 extends over 16 amino acids. Germline CDR1 is SGHAT and CDR2 is FQDESV (reference sequence). The V gene lost 0 bases and the J gene lost 2 bases, with 8 bases spanning the gap. The CDR3 bases are TGTGCCAGCAGCTTAGCGGGGAGTCCTGGGGCCAACGTCCTGACTTTC. Amino acids: CASSLAGSPGANVLTF.

This clonotype has only a few counts. The chain employs TRBV24-1 and TRBJ2-6; D is unresolved. Trimming removed 0 bases at V and 1 base at J, with 6 bases between. CDR3 length equals 16 residues. Germline CDR1 KGHDR, CDR2 SFDVKD. CDR3 residues: CATSDLKGSGANVLTF. The CDR3 DNA follows: TGTGCCACCAGTGATTTGAAGGGTTCTGGGGCCAACGTCCTGACTTTC.

This chain uses TRBV7-2 with TRBJ2-1; 9 bases match TRBD1. Trimming took 0 bases from V and 15 from J; bases not matched to a gene: 15. Germline V gene sequence: CDR1 SGHTA, CDR2 FQGNSA. The CDR3 has 16 residues. The CDR3 region is CASSLAGTGQSFIWFF. The CDR3 DNA reads TGTGCCAGCAGCTTAGCCGGGACAGGGCAAAGCTTTATTTGGTTCTTC.

This clonotype was detected ten times or more. The V call is TRBV4-1, the J call TRBJ2-7; 10 bases are shared with TRBD2. Trimming cost V 0 bases and J 4 bases; bases outside gene matches: 9. The CDR3 covers 17 residues. Germline V gives CDR1 MGHRA, CDR2 YSYEKL. This chain's CDR3 is CASSQEKGAGGLYEQYF. The CDR3 DNA reads as TGCGCCAGCAGCCAAGAGAAGGGAGCGGGAGGGCTTTACGAGCAGTACTTC.

This clonotype occurred many times. This chain connects TRBV25-1 to TRBJ1-1; D gene ambiguous. Germline CDR1 reads MGHDK; CDR2 reads SYGVNS. The CDR3 runs to 12 residues. Trimming stripped 4 bases from V and 2 bases from J, with 5 bases between. In DNA form, the CDR3 reads TGTGCCAGCAGTGCCACCAACACTGAAGCTTTCTTT. Its protein product is CASSATNTEAFF.

This clonotype was seen at least ten times. The chain uses TRBV7-9 and TRBJ2-7; D gene ambiguous. V dropped 5 bases and J dropped 4 bases, with 6 bases sitting between them. Germline V gene lookup returns CDR1 SEHNR and CDR2 FQNEAQ (reference sequence). The CDR3 length is 11 residues. CDR3 amino acids: CASSPLYEQYF. CDR3 coding DNA: TGTGCCAGCAGCCCCCTTTACGAGCAGTACTTC.

The chain carries TRBV2 and TRBJ2-3, with 9 bases aligning to TRBD2. Germline CDR1 is SNHLY and CDR2 is FYNNEI. V trimming: 9 bases; J trimming: 1 base; junction bases outside the gene matches: 2. The CDR3 totals 13 residues. Here the CDR3 reads CARRTSGTDTQYF. DNA for the CDR3: TGTGCCAGAAGGACTAGCGGCACAGATACGCAGTATTTT.

Only a few counts were recorded for this clonotype. The chain links TRBV5-5 to TRBJ2-1; TRBD1 agrees at 10 bases. Germline V gene lookup returns CDR1 SGHKS and CDR2 YYEKEE (reference sequence). V was clipped by 4 bases and J by 7 bases; unmatched bases: 8. This CDR3 contains 15 residues. The CDR3 sequence: CASSPGTGVGNEQFF. The CDR3 DNA reads TGTGCCAGCAGCCCCGGGACAGGGGTCGGGAATGAGCAGTTCTTC.

This chain uses TRBV7-2 with TRBJ2-1, with TRBD1 as a possible D gene (5 bases). The CDR3 consists of 15 residues. Trimming stripped 1 base from V and 5 bases from J, with 12 bases between. CDR1 is SGHTA and CDR2 is FQGNSA in the germline V gene. This CDR3 is CASSLDRRLHNEQFF. DNA of the CDR3: TGTGCCAGCAGCTTAGACAGGAGACTTCACAATGAGCAGTTCTTC.

There are many counts of this clonotype. Here the CDR3 DNA reads TGTGCCAGCAGTTTATCAGGCCCTCCATACGAGCAGTACTTC. Amino acids: CASSLSGPPYEQYF. This chain uses TRBV28 with TRBJ2-7; D remains ambiguous. Germline lookup yields CDR1 MDHEN and CDR2 SYDVKM. CDR3 length equals 14 residues. V was shortened by 1 base and J by 4 bases, with 11 bases between the two germline ends.

This chain uses TRBV12-3 or TRBV12-4 with TRBJ2-5, with D unclear. The CDR3 sequence is 14 residues long. Trimming left V 5 bases short and J 6 bases short, with 16 bases between. The CDR3 bases are TGTGCCAGCAGTCCCGTAAGTTTTACGAAGACCCAGTACTTC. Translating it yields CASSPVSFTKTQYF.

There are many counts of this clonotype. This sequence joins TRBV20-1 and TRBJ2-5; 7 bases map to TRBD1. The V gene end was trimmed by 1 base and the J gene end by 1 base; junction bases not matched to a gene: 6. Germline lookup yields CDR1 DFQATT and CDR2 SNEGSKA (reference sequence). This CDR3 has 15 residues. The CDR3 DNA follows: TGCAGTGCTAGAGTTACCGGGACAGCCCAAGAGACCCAGTACTTC. This codes for CSARVTGTAQETQYF.